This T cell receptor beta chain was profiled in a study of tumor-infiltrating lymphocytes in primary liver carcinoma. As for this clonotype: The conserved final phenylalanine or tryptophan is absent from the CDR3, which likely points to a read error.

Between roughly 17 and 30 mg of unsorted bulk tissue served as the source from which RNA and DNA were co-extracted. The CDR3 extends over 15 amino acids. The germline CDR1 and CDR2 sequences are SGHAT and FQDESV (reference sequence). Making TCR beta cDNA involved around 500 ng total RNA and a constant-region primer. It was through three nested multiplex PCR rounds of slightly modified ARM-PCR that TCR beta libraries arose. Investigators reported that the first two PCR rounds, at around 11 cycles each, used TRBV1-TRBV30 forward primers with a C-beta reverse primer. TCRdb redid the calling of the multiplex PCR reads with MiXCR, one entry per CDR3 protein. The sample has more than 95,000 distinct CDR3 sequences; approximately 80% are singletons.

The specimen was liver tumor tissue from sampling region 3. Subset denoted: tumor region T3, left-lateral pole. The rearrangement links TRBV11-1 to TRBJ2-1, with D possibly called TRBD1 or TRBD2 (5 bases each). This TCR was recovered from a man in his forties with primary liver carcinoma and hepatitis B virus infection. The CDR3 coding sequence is TGTGCCAGCAGCTTCCAGGGACCGCTAGACAATGAACAGTTCCTC. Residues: CASSFQGPLDNEQFL.